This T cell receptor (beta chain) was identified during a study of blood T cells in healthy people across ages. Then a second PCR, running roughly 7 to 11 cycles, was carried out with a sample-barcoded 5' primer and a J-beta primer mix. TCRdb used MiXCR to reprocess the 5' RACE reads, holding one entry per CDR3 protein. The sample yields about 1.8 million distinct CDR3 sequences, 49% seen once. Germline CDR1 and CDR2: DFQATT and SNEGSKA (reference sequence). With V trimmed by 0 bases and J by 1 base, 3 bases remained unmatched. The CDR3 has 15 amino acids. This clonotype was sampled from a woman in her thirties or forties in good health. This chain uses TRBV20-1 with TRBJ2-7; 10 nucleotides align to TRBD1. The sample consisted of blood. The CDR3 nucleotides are TGCAGTGCTAGAGAGTTGGGACAGGGGTCCTACGAGCAGTACTTC. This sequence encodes CSARELGQGSYEQYF.